This TCR beta chain originates from a study of blood T cell repertoires in COVID-19. Study at large: PBMCs, B-cell-depleted T cells, or T cells provided the cDNA or gDNA that made up the material.

Germline values: CDR1 SQVTM, CDR2 ANQGSEA. The J segment lost 3 bases and the V segment lost 4 bases, leaving 7 bases of the junction unmatched. The CDR3 runs to 14 residues. Sequencing used immunoSEQ multiplex PCR; TCRdb keeps in-frame clones, though not all of them. Of roughly 410,000 clones in the sample, around 89% were seen once. The V and J genes are TRBV29-1 and TRBJ1-1; 8 bases match TRBD1. The source is a woman between 40 and 55 years old with COVID-19, enrolled during active disease. The sequencing sample was made of peripheral blood. The CDR3 spells CSVAPGDRYTEAFF. In DNA form, the CDR3 reads TGCAGCGTTGCCCCGGGGGACAGGTACACTGAAGCTTTCTTT.